Below, 26 T cell receptor beta chains from the same sample are listed, as sequenced in a study of shared clonotypes between healthy human individuals (dated by TCRdb to the early 2020s). The library relied on the immunoSEQ multiplex PCR assay. What TCRdb holds here is the immuneACCESS table cut down to in-frame rearrangements. Part of the clones is not present; checked against another copy, under half of the missing clones reflect an unresolved V gene, and the others are unexplained. The sample table contains 650,000 to 750,000 clones; only one count was recorded for around 72% of them. About 2% of the sample lies in the top ten. The sample consisted of memory CD4+ T cells sorted from blood. The cell subset or site label here, explained by the study, means: CD45RA-negative fraction. These receptors were obtained from a woman aged 25-40 years in good health.

This rearrangement joins TRBV18 to TRBJ2-7; 7 nucleotides agree with TRBD1. The germline V gene encodes CDR1 KGHSH and CDR2 LQKENI. This CDR3 is built from 14 residues. After removal of 6 bases from V and 1 base from J, the junction contained 6 bases not matched to a gene. The CDR3 DNA reads TGTGCCAGCTCCGGACAGGAGGATTCCTACGAGCAGTACTTC. As protein: CASSGQEDSYEQYF. The whole variable domain, filled in from reference TRBV18 and TRBJ2-7, reads NAGVMQNPRHLVRRRGQEARLRCSPMKGHSHVYWYRQLPEEGLKFMVYLQKENIIDESGMPKERFSAEFPKEGPSILRIQQVVRGDSAAYFCASSGQEDSYEQYFGPGTRLTVT.

The V call is TRBV14, the J call TRBJ2-2; the match to TRBD1 covers 7 bases. The germline V gene has CDR1 SGHDN and CDR2 FVKESK. The ends lost 1 base at V and 7 bases at J; junction bases unmatched: 6. The CDR3 has 15 amino acids. The CDR3, as DNA: TGTGCCAGCAGCCAAGTAAGGGGGCGGATCGGGGAGCTGTTTTTT. Its protein product is CASSQVRGRIGELFF.

This clone was observed many times. The CDR3: CASSDRQGRTTNTGELFF. The CDR3 bases are TGTGCCAGCAGCGACCGACAGGGGAGGACCACGAACACCGGGGAGCTGTTTTTT. The chain recombines TRBV9 with TRBJ2-2, with 8 bases that match TRBD1. Trimming removed 3 bases from V and 0 bases from J; junction bases left unmatched: 10. CDR3 length equals 18 residues. The V gene's germline CDR1 is SGDLS and CDR2 YYNGEE.

This clone was seen a handful of times. Other DNA sequences in the sample encode the same CDR3. The J gene is TRBJ1-5, the V gene TRBV28, with unresolved D. V was trimmed by 6 bases and J by 0 bases, leaving 6 bases between them. Per the germline V gene, CDR1 is MDHEN and CDR2 is SYDVKM. The CDR3 is 13 residues long. CDR3 loop: CASRPDSNQPQHF. The CDR3 bases are TGTGCCAGCAGACCAGATAGCAATCAGCCCCAGCATTTT.

On this clone itself: At the DNA level, this CDR3 is encoded by other sequences in the same sample as well. The chain has TRBV18 and TRBJ2-7; D call uncertain. Germline lookup yields CDR1 KGHSH and CDR2 LQKENI. V gave up 1 base and J gave up 5 bases, with 9 bases separating them. The CDR3 runs 13 residues. The CDR3 reads CASSPRTGDEQYF. The CDR3 DNA follows: TGTGCCAGCTCACCACGGACCGGAGACGAGCAGTACTTC.

This chain's CDR3 is CASSLVRIPYEQYF. In DNA, the CDR3 is TGTGCCAGCAGCTTAGTACGTATACCCTACGAGCAGTACTTC. The rearrangement uses TRBV7-8 and TRBJ2-5, with D unresolved. The DNA end is a closer match to TRBJ2-7, so the J assignment may be wrong. Germline-derived CDR1 and CDR2 are SGHVS and FQNEAQ. The CDR3 runs to 14 residues.

The chain is built from TRBV6-5 and TRBJ1-5, with D possibly being TRBD1 (5 bases). Trimming left V 2 bases short and J 7 bases short, with 9 bases between. Germline CDR1 MNHEY, CDR2 SVGAGI. The CDR3 runs 13 residues. The CDR3 DNA reads TGTGCCAGCAGTTACCAGACAGACCAGCCCCAGCATTTT. Encoded protein: CASSYQTDQPQHF.

This rearrangement joins TRBV5-1 to TRBJ1-2; D is possibly TRBD1 (5 bases). The CDR3 is 15 residues long. CDR1 is SGHRS and CDR2 is YFSETQ in the germline V gene. The V end was cut by 4 bases, the J end by 4 bases, with 17 bases between. CDR3 sequence: CASSLGLTEVYGYTF. The CDR3 DNA reads as TGCGCCAGCAGCCTCGGATTGACAGAAGTCTATGGCTACACCTTC.

The chain couples TRBV6-1 to TRBJ2-7, with a possible D match to TRBD2 (6 bases). Trimming took 6 bases from V and 1 from J, leaving 16 bases between them. There are 15 residues in the CDR3. Per the germline V gene, CDR1 is MNHNS and CDR2 is SASEGT. CDR3 nucleotides: TGTGCCAGCAGCGCCTCGTCGGGGGTATCCTACGAGCAGTACTTC. As protein: CASSASSGVSYEQYF.

This clone was recorded a few times. The chain employs TRBV19 and TRBJ2-7; D is ambiguous. This CDR3 is 13 amino acids long. The germline V gene has CDR1 LNHDA and CDR2 SQIVND (reference sequence). Trimming took off 6 bases at V and 4 bases at J, with 13 bases between the two ends. The CDR3 nucleotides read TGTGCCAGTAGATCCCTTGACGGATACGAGCAGTACTTC. This gives the protein CASRSLDGYEQYF.

CDR3 in amino acids: CASSSASGSEQFF. Written as DNA, the CDR3 is TGTGCCAGCAGTTCAGCTTCAGGGAGTGAGCAGTTCTTC. V is TRBV28 and J is TRBJ2-1; either TRBD1 or TRBD2 may fit D (5 bases each). With 4 bases removed from V and 9 bases from J, the gap between germline ends came to 13 bases. The germline V gene has CDR1 MDHEN and CDR2 SYDVKM. There are 13 residues in the CDR3.

This chain joins TRBV6-6 and TRBJ1-3, with D perhaps matching TRBD1 (5 bases). Trimming cost V 6 bases and J 0 bases, with 15 bases left between them. This CDR3 is 16 amino acids long. CDR1 is MNHNY, CDR2 SVGAGI, per germline (reference sequence). The CDR3 coding sequence is TGTGCCAGCAGGACGACCGGGGGGGGCTCTGGAAACACCATATATTTT. Translated: CASRTTGGGSGNTIYF.

V usage is TRBV19 and J usage is TRBJ1-2; D call uncertain. The length of the CDR3 is 13 residues. The V and J ends lost 6 bases and 4 bases respectively, with 12 bases between them. Germline values: CDR1 LNHDA, CDR2 SQIVND (reference sequence). CDR3 DNA sequence: TGTGCCAGTAGCTCCCAGGCTTTCTATGGCTACACCTTC. It is translated as CASSSQAFYGYTF.

This clone showed up just a few times. The chain uses TRBV28 and TRBJ2-4; either TRBD1 or TRBD2 may fit D (5 bases each). CDR1 and CDR2 (germline): MDHEN, SYDVKM. The CDR3 consists of 14 residues. Trimming left V 2 bases short and J 6 bases short, with 11 bases between. CDR3 nucleotides: TGTGCCAGCAGTTTAGGGGGATCAGGAAACATTCAGTACTTC. Translated: CASSLGGSGNIQYF. Full variable domain (missing parts from reference TRBV28 and TRBJ2-4): DVKVTQSSRYLVKRTGEKVFLECVQDMDHENMFWYRQDPGLGLRLIYFSYDVKMKEKGDIPEGYSVSREKKERFSLILESASTNQTSMYLCASSLGGSGNIQYFGAGTRLSVL.

This clone occurred a few times. This chain uses TRBV18 with TRBJ1-5; maybe TRBD1 (6 bases). CDR3 length: 13 residues. Germline V CDR1 and CDR2: KGHSH, LQKENI. The V end lost 3 bases, the J end lost 5 bases, and 8 bases lay between the germline ends. The CDR3 loop is CASSPRGDQPQHF. CDR3 DNA sequence: TGTGCCAGCTCACCCAGGGGCGATCAGCCCCAGCATTTT.

CDR3 amino acids: CSGKTGDWTEAFF. Here the CDR3 DNA reads TGCAGCGGAAAGACAGGGGATTGGACTGAAGCTTTCTTT. The J gene is TRBJ1-1, the V gene TRBV29-1; 8 nucleotides agree with TRBD1. This CDR3 has 13 amino acids. Germline V lookup: CDR1 SQVTM, CDR2 ANQGSEA. V was pared by 7 bases and J by 5 bases, with 9 bases of the junction left unmatched.

The chain carries TRBV7-6 and TRBJ1-1, with D unclear. Germline-derived CDR1 and CDR2 are SGHVS and FNYEAQ. This CDR3 region has 16 residues. V gave up 5 bases and J gave up 1 base, with 17 bases separating them. CDR3 DNA: TGTGCCAGCAGCCAAATAAACCAGAGAGCGAACACTGAAGCTTTCTTT. Amino acids: CASSQINQRANTEAFF.

J is TRBJ1-1 and V is TRBV7-2; D remains ambiguous. Trimming took off 0 bases at V and 5 bases at J, with 7 bases between the two ends. The CDR3 has 13 residues. The germline V gene encodes CDR1 SGHTA and CDR2 FQGNSA. CDR3 DNA sequence: TGTGCCAGCAGCTTAGCGTCATGGACTGAAGCTTTCTTT. It encodes CASSLASWTEAFF.

This clone has just one count. J is TRBJ2-1 and V is TRBV19, with TRBD2 matching over 10 bases. V dropped 3 bases and J dropped 7; count of bases not matched to a gene: 9. This CDR3 comprises 16 residues. The germline V gene encodes CDR1 LNHDA and CDR2 SQIVND (reference sequence). The CDR3 DNA reads TGTGCCAGTAGTATTGCCGAGACTAGCGGGCGAAATGAGCAGTTCTTC. Protein: CASSIAETSGRNEQFF.

The J gene is TRBJ1-5, the V gene TRBV5-8, with D uncertain. Germline lookup yields CDR1 SGHTS and CDR2 YDEGEE. Trimming pared 6 bases from V and 6 bases from J, leaving 13 bases between. The CDR3 length is 13 residues. The CDR3, as DNA: TGTGCCAGCACCGCGATTGTAAGTCAGCCCCAGCATTTT. The encoded protein is CASTAIVSQPQHF.

Notes on this clone: Other DNA sequences from this sample encode an identical CDR3 as well. V usage is TRBV10-3 and J usage is TRBJ2-7; possibly TRBD2 for D (6 bases). Germline values: CDR1 ENHRY, CDR2 SYGVKD. Deletions cut 9 bases from V and 3 bases from J, with 15 bases between. This CDR3 contains 13 residues. The chain's CDR3 is CAINPGLSYEQYF. DNA of the CDR3: TGTGCCATTAACCCGGGACTTAGCTACGAGCAGTACTTC.

Notes on this clone: The same CDR3 also results from other DNA sequences found in this sample. V and J are TRBV28 and TRBJ1-2; the D is unclear. The CDR3 is 11 amino acids. The germline CDR1 and CDR2 sequences are MDHEN and SYDVKM. The ends were cut back, 7 bases at V and 5 bases at J, with 8 bases in the middle. CDR3 in amino acids: CASTSYYGYTF. The CDR3 bases are TGTGCCAGCACGAGCTATTATGGCTACACCTTC.

The rearrangement uses TRBV5-5 and TRBJ2-3, with TRBD2 matching 8 bases. Losses at the gene ends were 7 bases for V and 6 bases for J; bases not matched to a gene: 10. CDR1 and CDR2 from the germline V gene are SGHKS and YYEKEE (reference sequence). The CDR3 runs to 14 residues. The CDR3 loop reads CASFPGGGSDTQYF. DNA of the CDR3: TGTGCCAGCTTCCCTGGCGGGGGGTCGGATACGCAGTATTTT.

The chain joins TRBV5-1 to TRBJ2-2; no definite D call. V shed 3 bases and J shed 7 bases, with 4 bases lying between them. Germline V gene lookup returns CDR1 SGHRS and CDR2 YFSETQ. The CDR3 is 11 residues long. The CDR3, as DNA: TGCGCCAGCAGCTGGGGCGGGGAGCTGTTTTTT. Translation: CASSWGGELFF.

The CDR3 is CASRQVGSYGYTF. The CDR3 region has the DNA TGTGCCAGCAGACAAGTGGGGTCCTATGGCTACACCTTC. V usage is TRBV6-5 and J usage is TRBJ1-2; D is ambiguous. Deletions cut 6 bases from V and 4 bases from J, with 12 bases between. The CDR3 extends over 13 amino acids. CDR1 and CDR2 from the germline V gene are MNHEY and SVGAGI.

The chain links TRBV29-1 to TRBJ1-3, with 7 bases fitting TRBD1. This CDR3 comprises 12 residues. Trimming took 7 bases from V and 6 from J; bases not matched to a gene: 6. The germline V gene encodes CDR1 SQVTM and CDR2 ANQGSEA. The DNA of the CDR3 is TGCAGCGCCGGGGACAGTACAAACACCATATATTTT. Its protein product is CSAGDSTNTIYF.